One and the same sample provided the 27 T cell receptor beta chains below, sequenced in a study of shared clonotypes between healthy human individuals. Profiled with immunoSEQ multiplex PCR; TCRdb holds only in-frame clones, not every one. The sample holds about 1.5 million clones, nearly 99% seen once. Sequenced: naive CD4+ T cells sorted from blood. The sample's subset: CD45RA+ positively selected. The receptors here all came from a man under 40 in good health.

In the case of this clone: The identical CDR3 is also encoded by other nucleotide sequences in the sample. V is TRBV20-1 and J is TRBJ2-1, with D uncertain. This CDR3 comprises 10 residues. V was pared by 6 bases and J by 4 bases, with 4 bases between. Looked up from germline, CDR1 is DFQATT and CDR2 is SNEGSKA (reference sequence). The CDR3 spells CSAKYNEQFF. In nucleotides, the CDR3 is TGCAGTGCGAAGTACAATGAGCAGTTCTTC.

The chain is built from TRBV6-5 and TRBJ2-7, with 7 positions matching TRBD1. V was pared by 5 bases and J by 0 bases, with 7 bases of the junction left unmatched. The CDR3 sequence is 15 residues long. CDR1 is MNHEY and CDR2 is SVGAGI in the germline V gene. The CDR3 nucleotides are TGTGCCAGCAGTAGGCGACAGGGAAGCTCCTACGAGCAGTACTTC. It translates to CASSRRQGSSYEQYF.

The rearrangement joins TRBV9 to TRBJ1-2; tentatively, D is TRBD1 (5 bases). V was shortened by 4 bases and J by 6 bases, with 10 bases between the two germline ends. Germline lookup yields CDR1 SGDLS and CDR2 YYNGEE. The CDR3 sequence is 12 residues long. Written as DNA, the CDR3 is TGTGCCAGCAGCAGGGGCGGCAATGGCTACACCTTC. Translation gives CASSRGGNGYTF.

CDR3 residues: CASSPYREVSYEQYF. The DNA of the CDR3 is TGTGCCAGCTCACCATACAGGGAAGTCTCCTACGAGCAGTACTTC. The rearrangement links TRBV18 to TRBJ2-7, with D possibly matching TRBD1 (6 bases). There are 15 residues in the CDR3. Germline CDR1 and CDR2: KGHSH and LQKENI. The V end was cut by 2 bases, the J end by 0 bases, with 11 bases between.

The chain uses TRBV29-1 and TRBJ2-7; 12 nucleotides agree with TRBD1. Germline V gives CDR1 SQVTM, CDR2 ANQGSEA. The CDR3 length is 15 residues. The V segment lost 4 bases and the J segment 5 bases; nucleotides outside the gene matches: 9. CDR3 nucleotide sequence: TGCAGCGTTGCCCCCGGGACAGGGGGCATCGACGAGCAGTACTTC. It specifies CSVAPGTGGIDEQYF.

The chain employs TRBV6-1 and TRBJ2-5, with D unclear. Trimming pared 1 base from V and 2 bases from J, leaving 14 bases between. CDR3 size: 16 residues. Germline lookup yields CDR1 MNHNS and CDR2 SASEGT. Written as DNA, the CDR3 is TGTGCCAGCAGTGAAGGGCCCCTGGTCAGTCAAGAGACCCAGTACTTC. Protein: CASSEGPLVSQETQYF.

The CDR3 DNA reads TGCGCCAGCAGTGGACACCGTTGGACTGAAGCTTTCTTT. Protein: CASSGHRWTEAFF. V is TRBV10-1 and J is TRBJ1-1; D ambiguous. CDR3 size: 13 residues. V lost 4 bases and J lost 5, with 11 bases in between. From germline, CDR1 is WNHNN and CDR2 SYGVQD (reference sequence).

This clone was seen only once. The V and J genes are TRBV28 and TRBJ2-5; D unresolved. The CDR3 sequence is 15 residues long. Trimming pared 8 bases from V and 3 bases from J, leaving 19 bases between. CDR1 is MDHEN and CDR2 is SYDVKM in the germline V gene. The CDR3 DNA is TGTGCCAGCGGACCGCGCAAGACTGGTAAAGAGACCCAGTACTTC. This codes for CASGPRKTGKETQYF. Together with reference TRBV28 and TRBJ2-5, the CDR3 gives the full variable domain: DVKVTQSSRYLVKRTGEKVFLECVQDMDHENMFWYRQDPGLGLRLIYFSYDVKMKEKGDIPEGYSVSREKKERFSLILESASTNQTSMYLCASGPRKTGKETQYFGPGTRLLVL.

The chain links TRBV2 to TRBJ1-4; D perhaps matches TRBD1 (6 bases). V was clipped by 4 bases and J by 0 bases, with 9 bases between them. The length of the CDR3 is 15 residues. The germline V gene encodes CDR1 SNHLY and CDR2 FYNNEI. CDR3 residues: CASSVQGPTNEKLFF. The CDR3 nucleotides read TGTGCCAGCAGTGTACAGGGACCAACTAATGAAAAACTGTTTTTT.

This clone was seen just once. V is TRBV19 and J is TRBJ2-3, with 11 bases fitting TRBD1. Germline values: CDR1 LNHDA, CDR2 SQIVND (reference sequence). This CDR3 has 19 amino acids. The V and J ends lost 4 bases and 1 base, in that order; junction bases with no gene match: 13. The CDR3: CASSTPSVPGQGGTDTQYF. CDR3 in DNA: TGTGCCAGTAGTACCCCAAGCGTCCCGGGACAGGGGGGCACAGATACGCAGTATTTT. The complete variable domain, with remaining parts taken from reference TRBV19 and TRBJ2-3, reads DGGITQSPKYLFRKEGQNVTLSCEQNLNHDAMYWYRQDPGQGLRLIYYSQIVNDFQKGDIAEGYSVSREKKESFPLTVTSAQKNPTAFYLCASSTPSVPGQGGTDTQYFGPGTRLTVL.

The rearrangement links TRBV19 to TRBJ2-3; D is unresolved. CDR3 length: 15 residues. Germline V CDR1 and CDR2: LNHDA, SQIVND (reference sequence). The ends were cut back, 1 base at V and 4 bases at J, with 12 bases in the middle. CDR3 bases: TGTGCCAGTAGTATAGCCCACCCTAGACCAGATACGCAGTATTTT. Translated, it gives CASSIAHPRPDTQYF.

The V call is TRBV5-3, the J call TRBJ2-3, with D possibly called TRBD1 or TRBD2 (6 bases each). TRBV5-3 has ORF status, its function being uncertain. The CDR3 is 15 amino acids. V gave up 0 bases and J gave up 0 bases, with 8 bases separating them. As DNA, the CDR3 is TGTGCCAGAAGCTTGGCGGGGGCGAGCACAGATACGCAGTATTTT. Its protein product is CARSLAGASTDTQYF.

The chain links TRBV27 to TRBJ2-7, with D unclear. The CDR3 has 15 amino acids. Trimming cost V 3 bases and J 6 bases, with 18 bases left between them. The germline V gene has CDR1 MNHEY and CDR2 SMNVEV (reference sequence). As DNA, the CDR3 is TGTGCCAGCAGTTTTGCCAGGCCAGGACGTGGCGAGCAGTACTTC. This codes for CASSFARPGRGEQYF.

The chain carries TRBV2 and TRBJ2-5; TRBD2 might be the D (6 bases). The CDR3 extends over 14 amino acids. Germline V CDR1 and CDR2: SNHLY, FYNNEI. Trimming shortened V by 9 bases and J by 0 bases, and 14 bases separated the two germline ends. CDR3 DNA: TGTGCCAGTTTAACGAGGAGGGACCAAGAGACCCAGTACTTC. Translating it yields CASLTRRDQETQYF.

The chain combines TRBV5-5 with TRBJ2-1, with D perhaps matching TRBD2 (5 bases). CDR3 length equals 16 residues. V gave up 2 bases and J gave up 0 bases, with 12 bases separating them. Germline CDR1 reads SGHKS; CDR2 reads YYEKEE (reference sequence). The CDR3 region has the DNA TGTGCCAGCAGCTTCGTCGGGAAAGGCTCCTACAATGAGCAGTTCTTC. Translating it yields CASSFVGKGSYNEQFF.

The chain links TRBV21-1 to TRBJ2-7; TRBD1, the table's D call, was not compared with the DNA. TRBV21-1 constitutes a pseudogene. The length of the CDR3 is 13 residues. The CDR3 reads CASSGWTVYEQYF. The DNA for the CDR3 is TGTGCCAGCAGCGGCTGGACAGTGTACGAGCAGTACTTC.

The chain links TRBV2 to TRBJ2-7, with no clear D. CDR1 is SNHLY and CDR2 is FYNNEI in the germline V gene. The CDR3 runs 12 residues. The germline V and J ends were trimmed by 6 bases and 3 bases, with 9 bases remaining between them. The CDR3 DNA reads as TGTGCCAGCAGCAACCCTAGCTACGAGCAGTACTTC. Encoded protein: CASSNPSYEQYF.

The CDR3 DNA follows: TGTGCCAGCAGCTTGGTTTCTAATACGCAGTATTTT. Its translation: CASSLVSNTQYF. The chain recombines TRBV11-2 with TRBJ2-3; D gene ambiguous. V shed 3 bases and J shed 7 bases, with 8 bases lying between them. Germline-derived CDR1 and CDR2 are SGHAT and FQNNGV. This CDR3 comprises 12 residues.

The chain is built from TRBV5-5 and TRBJ1-5; D unclear. Trimming removed 4 bases at V and 4 bases at J, with 3 bases between. The CDR3 sequence is 11 residues long. Germline V gene sequence: CDR1 SGHKS, CDR2 YYEKEE (reference sequence). Here the CDR3 reads CASSKNQPQHF. The CDR3 DNA reads TGTGCCAGCAGCAAAAATCAGCCCCAGCATTTT.

The rearrangement uses TRBV11-2 and TRBJ2-7, with D perhaps matching TRBD2 (6 bases). V was trimmed by 3 bases and J by 7 bases, leaving 25 bases between them. Germline lookup yields CDR1 SGHAT and CDR2 FQNNGV. The CDR3 runs to 17 residues. CDR3 nucleotide sequence: TGTGCCAGCAGCTTGAGGTGGAGGACCCTTCAGGGAGGAGAGCAGTACTTC. Protein: CASSLRWRTLQGGEQYF.

The chain couples TRBV7-9 to TRBJ1-2, with TRBD1 identical over 7 bases. CDR1 and CDR2 (germline): SEHNR, FQNEAQ (reference sequence). V trimming: 6 bases; J trimming: 2 bases; junction bases outside the gene matches: 9. The CDR3 consists of 15 residues. Here the CDR3 DNA reads TGTGCCAGCAGTCACGGACAGGAGGGAAACTATGGCTACACCTTC. Translation: CASSHGQEGNYGYTF.

The CDR3 is CASSTGPPEMSEQFF. The CDR3 region has the DNA TGTGCCAGCAGCACCGGGCCCCCGGAGATGTCCGAGCAGTTCTTC. The chain links TRBV7-3 to TRBJ2-1; D unclear. CDR3 length equals 15 residues. The germline gives CDR1 SGHTA, CDR2 FQGTGA. Deletions cut 5 bases from V and 10 bases from J, with 21 bases between.

The chain has TRBV19 and TRBJ1-5, with D possibly matching TRBD1 (5 bases). The germline V gene encodes CDR1 LNHDA and CDR2 SQIVND (reference sequence). The ends were cut back, 6 bases at V and 9 bases at J, with 15 bases in the middle. The CDR3 runs to 13 residues. In DNA form, the CDR3 reads TGTGCCAGTAGCCCTTCCGGGGGAAGGCCCCAGCATTTT. Translation: CASSPSGGRPQHF.

The chain has TRBV27 and TRBJ2-7, with 11 bases fitting TRBD2. J gave up 0 bases and V 5 bases, and 6 bases lay outside the gene matches. This CDR3 contains 16 residues. Germline lookup yields CDR1 MNHEY and CDR2 SMNVEV (reference sequence). For the CDR3, the DNA is TGTGCCAGCAGTAGAGGACTAGCGGGTCTCTCCTACGAGCAGTACTTC. It yields the protein CASSRGLAGLSYEQYF.

The V gene is TRBV7-8, the J gene TRBJ1-4; the match to TRBD1 covers 7 bases. The CDR3 runs 15 residues. The trim removed 3 bases at V and 6 bases at J, leaving 7 bases unmatched. Germline V lookup: CDR1 SGHVS, CDR2 FQNEAQ. CDR3 sequence: CASSLSGRGYEKLFF. DNA for the CDR3: TGTGCCAGCAGCTTGAGTGGCAGGGGGTATGAAAAACTGTTTTTT.

This chain uses TRBV11-2 with TRBJ1-1, with D maybe TRBD1 (6 bases). The CDR3 sequence is 14 residues long. Germline CDR1 reads SGHAT; CDR2 reads FQNNGV. Deletions cut 2 bases from V and 6 bases from J, with 13 bases between. The CDR3 loop reads CASSLRRGTPEAFF. The DNA of the CDR3 is TGTGCCAGCAGCTTAAGGAGGGGGACGCCTGAAGCTTTCTTT.

The CDR3 DNA reads as TGTGCCACCTCTACCCTGGGAAGGGGCAATGAAAAACTGTTTTTT. It translates to CATSTLGRGNEKLFF. The chain carries TRBV28 and TRBJ1-4, with D possibly TRBD1 on 5 matching bases. V lost 10 bases and J 5 bases, leaving 20 bases between the germline ends. Looked up from germline, CDR1 is MDHEN and CDR2 is SYDVKM. CDR3 length: 15 residues.